Following are 9 T cell receptor beta chains from one sample sequenced in a study of blood T cell repertoires in COVID-19. Libraries were prepared by immunoSEQ multiplex PCR; TCRdb keeps only in-frame clonotypes and omits some of them. The sample consists of about 240,000 clones, approximately 80% of them appearing once. The specimen sequenced was peripheral blood. The receptors stem from a man aged 25-45 years who had recovered from COVID-19.

This sequence joins TRBV5-1 and TRBJ2-7, with D possibly matching TRBD2 (5 bases). The CDR3 sequence is 15 residues long. The germline V gene has CDR1 SGHRS and CDR2 YFSETQ. The germline V and J ends were trimmed by 5 bases and 2 bases, with 17 bases remaining between them. The chain's CDR3 is CASRLYLGNPYEQYF. The CDR3 nucleotides are TGCGCCAGCAGGCTATACCTCGGGAACCCCTACGAGCAGTACTTC.

The rearrangement joins TRBV7-3 to TRBJ2-3; 8 nucleotides line up with TRBD2. Trimming removed 2 bases from V and 5 bases from J; junction bases left unmatched: 6. This CDR3 has 15 residues. Germline V CDR1 and CDR2: SGHTA, FQGTGA. The CDR3 region has the DNA TGTGCCAGCAGCTTATCCGGGGGGGTCGGAGATACGCAGTATTTT. Translated: CASSLSGGVGDTQYF. The full variable domain, with the rest looked up from reference TRBV7-3 and TRBJ2-3, is GAGVSQTPSNKVTEKGKYVELRCDPISGHTALYWYRQSLGQGPEFLIYFQGTGAADDSGLPNDRFFAVRPEGSVSTLKIQRTERGDSAVYLCASSLSGGVGDTQYFGPGTRLTVL.

The chain employs TRBV7-8 and TRBJ1-5, with D possibly matching TRBD1 (5 bases). From germline, CDR1 is SGHVS and CDR2 FQNEAQ. The CDR3 has 15 amino acids. Trimming cost V 3 bases and J 6 bases, with 15 bases left between them. The CDR3 spells CASSFLAGKGQPQHF. The CDR3 coding sequence is TGTGCCAGCAGCTTCTTGGCAGGGAAGGGTCAGCCCCAGCATTTT.

The chain employs TRBV5-1 and TRBJ2-3, with 9 bases that match TRBD2. Germline CDR1 and CDR2: SGHRS and YFSETQ. V lost 7 bases and J lost 6; bases outside the gene matches: 6. The CDR3 contains 13 residues. The CDR3 DNA reads as TGCGCCAGCGCGGGGGGGCTTACCGATACGCAGTATTTT. It encodes CASAGGLTDTQYF.

This sequence joins TRBV25-1 and TRBJ2-7; 7 bases align to TRBD1. Germline-derived CDR1 and CDR2 are MGHDK and SYGVNS. The CDR3 extends over 14 amino acids. J gave up 3 bases and V 3 bases, and 5 bases lay outside the gene matches. CDR3 bases: TGTGCCAGCAGTGATGGGGACAGAGACTACGAGCAGTACGTC. Encoded protein: CASSDGDRDYEQYV.

In its sample, this clone was seen a few times. The chain has TRBV5-1 and TRBJ2-1, with D perhaps TRBD1 (5 bases). This CDR3 has 13 amino acids. V lost 2 bases to trimming and J lost 8 bases, with 11 bases between them. Germline V gives CDR1 SGHRS, CDR2 YFSETQ. The CDR3 DNA reads TGCGCCAGCAGCTTTCAGGGCGCGGATGAGCAGTTCTTC. Residues: CASSFQGADEQFF.

V is TRBV5-1 and J is TRBJ1-3; the match to TRBD1 covers 9 bases. The junction had 12 bases not matched to a gene; V was cut back by 4 bases and J by 4 bases. The CDR3 spans 17 residues. Germline CDR1 is SGHRS and CDR2 is YFSETQ. DNA of the CDR3: TGCGCCAGCAGCCCCTCCGGGACAGGGAGGTCGGGAAACACCATATATTTT. Translating it yields CASSPSGTGRSGNTIYF.

This rearrangement joins TRBV7-6 to TRBJ2-5; 8 positions match TRBD2. The V gene's germline CDR1 is SGHVS and CDR2 FNYEAQ. The CDR3 is 15 amino acids. V gave up 4 bases and J gave up 5 bases; unmatched junction bases: 9. The DNA of the CDR3 is TGTGCCAGCAGCTCGGGGGGGAATTTTGGGGAGACCCAGTACTTC. Residues: CASSSGGNFGETQYF.

The sample holds one count of this clone. The rearrangement joins TRBV6-6 to TRBJ2-3; TRBD2 matches at 13 bases. The trim removed 5 bases at V and 8 bases at J, leaving 13 bases unmatched. Per germline, CDR1 MNHNY and CDR2 SVGAGI (reference sequence). The CDR3 spans 17 residues. The CDR3 loop is CASSPRAGTSGEGTQYF. In DNA form, the CDR3 reads TGTGCCAGCAGTCCACGAGCCGGGACTAGCGGGGAGGGTACGCAGTATTTT.